This TCR beta chain appears in the sequencing data of a study of beta chain features in type 1 diabetes. Note on this clone: Its antigen is not identified.

The CDR3 extends over 12 amino acids. Germline V gene data show CDR1 as SQVTM and CDR2 as ANQGSEA. General study findings and limits: The study found that naive, central memory and Treg TCRB repertoires appeared more similar in patients than in healthy donors. A moderate, significant TCRB CDR3 shortening appeared in type 1 diabetes across four CD4+ subsets.

The study reverse transcribed the entire isolated RNA, so it sequenced expressed TCRB transcripts. Sequencing was performed with immunoSEQ multiplex PCR; in TCRdb, only in-frame clones are kept and a portion is missing. This sample yields about 250,000 clones, of which roughly a tenth are seen a single time; around 0.018% belongs to the top ten. Based on CD45RO/CCR7/CD25/CD127/CD95/CD27, CD4+ regulatory, stem cell-like memory, naive and central memory cells were sorted. The source material was naive CD4+ T cells from blood. The chain links TRBV29-1 to TRBJ1-1; the D is unclear. The TCR was taken from a man aged 25-40 years with type 1 diabetes. The CDR3 is CTITTMNTEAFF. In nucleotides, the CDR3 is TGCACCATCACAACCATGAACACTGAAGCTTTCTTT.